The 20 T cell receptor beta chains in this list originate from one sample, sequenced in a study of cytomegalovirus exposure and HLA in healthy donors. This PCR relied on a set of 60 Vbeta primers and 13 Jbeta primers. Using immunoSEQ multiplex PCR, the repertoire was profiled, and TCRdb retains in-frame clones only, with some absent. The sample lists about 98,000 clones; under 80% were seen once. Sequenced input: PBMCs. The receptors were gathered from a male donor in good health and CMV-seronegative.

The gene calls are TRBV7-2 and TRBJ2-7; no definite D call. The CDR3 loop spans 13 amino acids. Germline CDR1 reads SGHTA; CDR2 reads FQGNSA. The ends were cut back, 3 bases at V and 2 bases at J, with 8 bases in the middle. CDR3 DNA sequence: TGTGCCAGCAGCTTGGCGGAGACCTACGAGCAGTACTTC. It codes for CASSLAETYEQYF.

This sequence joins TRBV6-1 and TRBJ2-5; D may be TRBD2 (6 bases). Germline values: CDR1 MNHNS, CDR2 SASEGT. This CDR3 has 15 amino acids. Between the trimmed V and J ends, which lost 7 bases and 5 bases, there was a span of 20 bases. CDR3 sequence (DNA): TGTGCCAGCACTCCCCCCGCGGGGTTCGCGGAGACCCAGTACTTC. Its protein is CASTPPAGFAETQYF.

The DNA for the CDR3 is TGTGCCTGGAGTCCTCAGGGAAGAACTGAAGCTTTCTTT. Translating gives CAWSPQGRTEAFF. J is TRBJ1-1 and V is TRBV30, with D perhaps TRBD1 (5 bases). The CDR3 loop spans 13 amino acids. Germline V gene data show CDR1 as GTSNPN and CDR2 as SVGIG (reference sequence). Trimming took off 2 bases at V and 5 bases at J, with 12 bases between the two ends.

This rearrangement joins TRBV7-9 to TRBJ2-7; D call uncertain. This CDR3 region has 11 residues. V was pared by 5 bases and J by 6 bases, with 8 bases between. Germline V gives CDR1 SEHNR, CDR2 FQNEAQ (reference sequence). The DNA of the CDR3 is TGTGCCAGCAGCGAGCCCGGCGAGCAGTACTTC. This sequence encodes CASSEPGEQYF. Using reference TRBV7-9 and TRBJ2-7 for the parts outside the CDR3, the full variable domain is DTGVSQNPRHKITKRGQNVTFRCDPISEHNRLYWYRQTLGQGPEFLTYFQNEAQLEKSRLLSDRFSAERPKGSFSTLEIQRTEQGDSAMYLCASSEPGEQYFGPGTRLTVT.

The chain recombines TRBV19 with TRBJ2-1; D is perhaps TRBD2 (6 bases). Germline CDR1 and CDR2: LNHDA and SQIVND (reference sequence). This CDR3 has 18 amino acids. Trimming took off 7 bases at V and 3 bases at J, with 25 bases between the two ends. The CDR3 region is CASTTSGTGTGGYNEQFF. The CDR3 DNA reads as TGTGCCAGTACCACCTCCGGAACCGGGACTGGGGGCTACAATGAGCAGTTCTTC.

The table lists this clone with a count of one. V usage is TRBV5-1 and J usage is TRBJ2-3; TRBD2 matches at 7 bases. This CDR3 is 15 amino acids long. Looked up from germline, CDR1 is SGHRS and CDR2 is YFSETQ. V lost 1 base, J lost 3 bases, and 5 bases stayed unmatched. For the CDR3, the DNA is TGCGCCAGCAGCTTGCCCGGACTAGGGACAGATACGCAGTATTTT. As protein: CASSLPGLGTDTQYF.

The chain uses TRBV6-5 and TRBJ2-5, with 11 bases identical to TRBD1. Germline-derived CDR1 and CDR2 are MNHEY and SVGAGI. This CDR3 has 14 residues. The junction had 9 bases not matched to a gene; V was cut back by 6 bases and J by 9 bases. CDR3 bases: TGTGCCAGCAGCCCCGGACAGGGGGCATGGCCCCAGTACTTC. Its translation is CASSPGQGAWPQYF.

This clone was seen a single time. The chain employs TRBV9 and TRBJ2-3; 12 bases are a match to TRBD2. The V gene's germline CDR1 is SGDLS and CDR2 YYNGEE. V gave up 2 bases and J gave up 2 bases; unmatched junction bases: 6. The CDR3 loop spans 17 amino acids. DNA for the CDR3: TGTGCCAGCAGCGTCGCCGGACTAGCGGGGTACACAGATACGCAGTATTTT. It specifies CASSVAGLAGYTDTQYF.

V gene TRBV7-7 combines with J gene TRBJ2-2; D uncertain. The CDR3 is 15 amino acids. V lost 1 base and J lost 0, with 6 bases in between. CDR1 is SSHAT, CDR2 FNYEAQ, per germline (reference sequence). The CDR3 region is CASSLGAANTGELFF. In DNA, the CDR3 is TGTGCCAGCAGCTTAGGGGCAGCGAACACCGGGGAGCTGTTTTTT.

This clone was detected a few times. V gene TRBV29-1 combines with J gene TRBJ2-7; 9 bases map to TRBD2. The CDR3 sequence is 17 residues long. V lost 7 bases and J lost 0; bases outside the gene matches: 16. Germline V gene lookup returns CDR1 SQVTM and CDR2 ANQGSEA. DNA of the CDR3: TGCAGCGCGATCTCGCTAGCGGGGTCCCTAAGCTCCTACGAGCAGTACTTC. The encoded protein is CSAISLAGSLSSYEQYF.

The rearrangement joins TRBV7-9 to TRBJ1-3, with TRBD1 matching 7 bases. Per germline, CDR1 SEHNR and CDR2 FQNEAQ (reference sequence). CDR3 length: 14 residues. The junction had 4 bases not matched to a gene; V was cut back by 6 bases and J by 2 bases. In DNA form, the CDR3 reads TGTGCCAGCAGAACAACAGGGGCTGGAAACACCATATATTTT. It codes for CASRTTGAGNTIYF.

The J gene is TRBJ2-7, the V gene TRBV7-9; 8 bases map to TRBD1. The CDR3 covers 14 residues. The V and J ends lost 5 bases and 2 bases, in that order; junction bases with no gene match: 5. Germline CDR1 and CDR2: SEHNR and FQNEAQ (reference sequence). CDR3 protein: CASSKRQGTYEQYF. The CDR3 nucleotides read TGTGCCAGCAGCAAACGACAGGGGACCTACGAGCAGTACTTC.

V and J are TRBV2 and TRBJ2-7, with TRBD1 matching over 11 bases. Trimming took 7 bases from V and 13 from J; bases not matched to a gene: 9. The CDR3 spans 12 residues. Per germline, CDR1 SNHLY and CDR2 FYNNEI. CDR3 DNA: TGTGCCAGCACCCAAGGACAGGGGGCGAATTACTTC. It codes for CASTQGQGANYF.

The CDR3 reads CASENRIQETQYF. In DNA form, the CDR3 reads TGTGCCAGTGAAAACAGGATTCAAGAGACCCAGTACTTC. The chain recombines TRBV28 with TRBJ2-5; possibly TRBD1 for D (5 bases). Per germline, CDR1 MDHEN and CDR2 SYDVKM. V lost 9 bases to trimming and J lost 2 bases, with 13 bases between them. The CDR3 is 13 amino acids. Full variable domain (rest looked up from reference TRBV28 and TRBJ2-5): DVKVTQSSRYLVKRTGEKVFLECVQDMDHENMFWYRQDPGLGLRLIYFSYDVKMKEKGDIPEGYSVSREKKERFSLILESASTNQTSMYLCASENRIQETQYFGPGTRLLVL.

This chain links TRBV6-5 with TRBJ2-5, with D possibly being TRBD2 (6 bases). There are 14 residues in the CDR3. Germline V gene data show CDR1 as MNHEY and CDR2 as SVGAGI. With 0 bases removed from V and 4 bases from J, the gap between germline ends came to 9 bases. The CDR3 DNA reads TGTGCCAGCAGTTACTCGAACGGGGGAGAGACCCAGTACTTC. Its protein is CASSYSNGGETQYF.

About this clone itself: Within the sample, other DNA sequences also encode this same CDR3. The chain is built from TRBV9 and TRBJ2-7; 10 bases are shared with TRBD2. The length of the CDR3 is 15 residues. The V gene end was trimmed by 0 bases and the J gene end by 4 bases; junction bases not matched to a gene: 4. Germline CDR1 and CDR2: SGDLS and YYNGEE. The chain's CDR3 is CASSVGASGSYEQYF. CDR3 DNA sequence: TGTGCCAGCAGCGTAGGGGCTAGCGGGAGTTACGAGCAGTACTTC. The full variable domain, completed using reference TRBV9 and TRBJ2-7, is DSGVTQTPKHLITATGQRVTLRCSPRSGDLSVYWYQQSLDQGLQFLIQYYNGEERAKGNILERFSAQQFPDLHSELNLSSLELGDSALYFCASSVGASGSYEQYFGPGTRLTVT.

The rearrangement joins TRBV21-1 to TRBJ1-2; the table calls TRBD1, which could not be checked here. TRBV21-1 is annotated as a pseudogene. The CDR3 has 17 residues. This CDR3 reads CASSKGDRTDTPSGYTF. The DNA of the CDR3 is TGTGCCAGCAGCAAAGGGGACCGGACAGATACCCCGAGTGGCTACACCTTC.

This clone was seen a single time. V usage is TRBV6-1 and J usage is TRBJ2-3, with TRBD2 identical over 14 bases. The CDR3 is 15 amino acids. CDR1 and CDR2 from the germline V gene are MNHNS and SASEGT. The trim removed 5 bases at V and 6 bases at J, leaving 4 bases unmatched. The CDR3 loop is CASSWTSGRYDTQYF. The CDR3 region has the DNA TGTGCCAGCAGTTGGACTAGCGGGAGGTATGATACGCAGTATTTT.

The V gene is TRBV28, the J gene TRBJ1-1; TRBD1 agrees at 8 bases. Germline loops: CDR1 MDHEN, CDR2 SYDVKM. V dropped 3 bases and J dropped 5; count of bases not matched to a gene: 5. The CDR3 totals 14 residues. The CDR3 DNA is TGTGCCAGCAGTTTTTCCAGGGGGCGAACTGAAGCTTTCTTT. This encodes CASSFSRGRTEAFF.

V and J are TRBV9 and TRBJ1-1; D gene ambiguous. Trimming shortened V by 2 bases and J by 1 base, and 6 bases separated the two germline ends. CDR1 and CDR2 (germline): SGDLS, YYNGEE. The CDR3 consists of 13 residues. CDR3 sequence (DNA): TGTGCCAGCAGCGTTCAGGAGAACACTGAAGCTTTCTTT. Translation gives CASSVQENTEAFF.